The 21 T cell receptor beta chains in this list originate from one sample, sequenced in a study of cytomegalovirus exposure and HLA in healthy donors. The study ran its PCR with 60 Vbeta and 13 Jbeta primers. Some clones are missing from TCRdb's copy, which holds only in-frame ones; the method was immunoSEQ multiplex PCR. The table records approximately 220,000 clones, over 80% of them present only once. Sequenced sample: PBMCs. These receptors originate from a man in his forties in good health and CMV-seropositive.

The chain has TRBV29-1 and TRBJ2-5, with 7 bases identical to TRBD1. V shed 7 bases, J shed 0 bases, and the junction held 8 bases outside the gene matches. The CDR3 totals 14 residues. Germline lookup yields CDR1 SQVTM and CDR2 ANQGSEA. The CDR3 loop reads CSALSTGYQETQYF. The CDR3 DNA reads TGCAGCGCCCTCTCGACAGGGTACCAAGAGACCCAGTACTTC.

Here the CDR3 reads CASSYSSTDTQYF. CDR3 nucleotide sequence: TGTGCCAGCAGCTACAGCAGCACAGATACGCAGTATTTT. The V call is TRBV5-6, the J call TRBJ2-3; D is unresolved. Germline assignment: CDR1 SGHDT and CDR2 YYEEEE. Deletions cut 3 bases from V and 0 bases from J, with 5 bases between. The CDR3 is 13 residues long. The whole variable domain, remainder taken from reference TRBV5-6 and TRBJ2-3, is DAGVTQSPTHLIKTRGQQVTLRCSPKSGHDTVSWYQQALGQGPQFIFQYYEEEERQRGNFPDRFSGHQFPNYSSELNVNALLLGDSALYLCASSYSSTDTQYFGPGTRLTVL.

The genes are TRBV5-1 and TRBJ2-1; 10 nucleotides agree with TRBD2. The CDR3 length is 15 residues. Germline values: CDR1 SGHRS, CDR2 YFSETQ. V lost 4 bases, J lost 4 bases, and 5 bases stayed unmatched. For the CDR3, the DNA is TGCGCCAGCAGCCTTACTAGCGGGGCTTACAATGAGCAGTTCTTC. This translates into CASSLTSGAYNEQFF.

The chain couples TRBV25-1 to TRBJ2-6, with no clear D. V lost 3 bases to trimming and J lost 4 bases, with 10 bases between them. Per germline, CDR1 MGHDK and CDR2 SYGVNS. The CDR3 length is 15 residues. The CDR3 nucleotides read TGTGCCAGCAGTGATACGGTAAAAGGGGCCAACGTCCTGACTTTC. This translates into CASSDTVKGANVLTF. The whole variable domain, filled in from reference TRBV25-1 and TRBJ2-6, reads EADIYQTPRYLVIGTGKKITLECSQTMGHDKMYWYQQDPGMELHLIHYSYGVNSTEKGDLSSESTVSRIRTEHFPLTLESARPSHTSQYLCASSDTVKGANVLTFGAGSRLTVL.

The chain joins TRBV29-1 to TRBJ2-1, with a tentative D call TRBD2 (5 bases). The V and J ends lost 1 base and 10 bases respectively, with 11 bases between them. The CDR3 is 12 residues long. Looked up from germline, CDR1 is SQVTM and CDR2 is ANQGSEA. The CDR3 DNA is TGCAGCGTTGAAGGGGTGCCGGGGGAGCAGTTCTTC. It encodes CSVEGVPGEQFF.

The gene calls are TRBV5-4 and TRBJ2-3, with TRBD2 as a possible D gene (6 bases). This CDR3 comprises 15 residues. V dropped 2 bases and J dropped 0 bases, with 10 bases sitting between them. Germline V CDR1 and CDR2: SGHNT, YYREEE (reference sequence). The CDR3 bases are TGTGCCAGCAGCTTAGCGGGTAGTAGCACAGATACGCAGTATTTT. Translating it yields CASSLAGSSTDTQYF.

The V and J genes are TRBV11-2 and TRBJ2-5; 14 bases are a match to TRBD2. V shed 4 bases, J shed 4 bases, and the junction held 2 bases outside the gene matches. This CDR3 region has 15 residues. CDR1 and CDR2 from the germline V gene are SGHAT and FQNNGV. CDR3 amino acids: CASSSGTSGGETQYF. DNA for the CDR3: TGTGCCAGCAGCTCCGGGACTAGCGGGGGAGAGACCCAGTACTTC.

The rearrangement uses TRBV6-5 and TRBJ1-1, with D possibly TRBD1 on 5 matching bases. Germline CDR1 MNHEY, CDR2 SVGAGI. The CDR3 sequence is 13 residues long. V was shortened by 5 bases and J by 4 bases, with 11 bases between the two germline ends. CDR3 sequence (DNA): TGTGCCAGCAGTCTCTCAGGGCGCACTGAAGCTTTCTTT. Translation gives CASSLSGRTEAFF.

The V call is TRBV27, the J call TRBJ2-7; D may be TRBD1 (7 bases). Between the trimmed V and J ends, which lost 2 bases and 1 base, there was a span of 18 bases. The CDR3 length is 17 residues. Per the germline V gene, CDR1 is MNHEY and CDR2 is SMNVEV (reference sequence). CDR3 amino acids: CASSLRGGGDSSYEQYF. In DNA, the CDR3 is TGTGCCAGCAGTTTAAGGGGAGGAGGGGACAGTTCCTACGAGCAGTACTTC.

The table lists this clone with a few counts. V is TRBV7-3 and J is TRBJ2-3, with 8 bases fitting TRBD2. This CDR3 is 15 amino acids long. Germline lookup yields CDR1 SGHTA and CDR2 FQGTGA. Trimming cost V 5 bases and J 1 base; bases outside gene matches: 5. CDR3 nucleotide sequence: TGTGCCAGCAGCCGAGCGGGAGTTGGCACAGATACGCAGTATTTT. Protein product: CASSRAGVGTDTQYF.

There are many counts of this clone. Written as DNA, the CDR3 is TGTGCCTGGAGTATCCCCAGGGGAACGTATAGCAATCAGCCCCAGCATTTT. It encodes CAWSIPRGTYSNQPQHF. The rearrangement links TRBV30 to TRBJ1-5, with D possibly matching TRBD1 (6 bases). CDR3 length: 17 residues. V shed 2 bases and J shed 0 bases, with 17 bases lying between them. Germline CDR1 reads GTSNPN; CDR2 reads SVGIG (reference sequence).

The CDR3 here is CASSDDRQETQYF. In DNA, the CDR3 is TGTGCCAGCAGTGACGACAGGCAAGAGACCCAGTACTTC. J is TRBJ2-5 and V is TRBV6-1, with D possibly being TRBD1 (6 bases). Per the germline V gene, CDR1 is MNHNS and CDR2 is SASEGT. CDR3 size: 13 residues. V lost 3 bases and J 2 bases, leaving 7 bases between the germline ends.

The chain couples TRBV6-1 to TRBJ1-6, with unresolved D. The CDR3 has 14 residues. V gave up 7 bases and J gave up 9 bases, with 16 bases separating them. Germline V CDR1 and CDR2: MNHNS, SASEGT. CDR3 nucleotide sequence: TGTGCCAGCAAAGTACAGATGATTCTTTCACCCCTCCACTTT. Its translation: CASKVQMILSPLHF.

This clone showed up just once. The V gene is TRBV27, the J gene TRBJ2-1; the D is unclear. The CDR3 is 15 amino acids. The germline V gene encodes CDR1 MNHEY and CDR2 SMNVEV (reference sequence). The ends were cut back, 6 bases at V and 0 bases at J, with 12 bases in the middle. CDR3 sequence: CASRREPHSYNEQFF. The CDR3 DNA reads as TGTGCCAGCAGACGAGAACCCCACTCCTACAATGAGCAGTTCTTC.

This sequence joins TRBV7-3 and TRBJ2-2, with 10 bases aligning to TRBD2. Trimming took 5 bases from V and 3 from J; bases not matched to a gene: 3. The length of the CDR3 is 15 residues. The V gene's germline CDR1 is SGHTA and CDR2 FQGTGA. The CDR3, as DNA: TGTGCCAGCAGCGCCAGCGGGAGGGACACCGGGGAGCTGTTTTTT. Its translation: CASSASGRDTGELFF.

This clone has just a few counts. The CDR3 nucleotides are TGTGCCAGCAGCGTAGGGGACAGGCCCATCGAGAACTATGGCTACACCTTC. Translated, it gives CASSVGDRPIENYGYTF. The chain joins TRBV9 to TRBJ1-2; TRBD1 agrees at 8 bases. CDR1 and CDR2 from the germline V gene are SGDLS and YYNGEE. After removal of 0 bases from V and 2 bases from J, the junction contained 9 bases not matched to a gene. The CDR3 extends over 17 amino acids.

The chain joins TRBV7-8 to TRBJ2-1; no clear D. This CDR3 is 12 amino acids long. Trimming shortened V by 5 bases and J by 7 bases, and 9 bases separated the two germline ends. Per germline, CDR1 SGHVS and CDR2 FQNEAQ. CDR3 amino acids: CASSLDSNEQFF. The CDR3 DNA is TGTGCCAGCAGCCTAGACTCGAATGAGCAGTTCTTC.

V is TRBV14 and J is TRBJ2-1; the D is unclear. The CDR3 covers 12 residues. The germline V and J ends were trimmed by 1 base and 9 bases, with 7 bases remaining between them. Germline values: CDR1 SGHDN, CDR2 FVKESK. CDR3 residues: CASSQAESEQFF. CDR3 bases: TGTGCCAGCAGCCAAGCGGAGAGTGAGCAGTTCTTC.

CDR3 in DNA: TGCGCCAGCAGCTGGGGACAGGGCTTTGAAGCTTTCTTT. Its translation is CASSWGQGFEAFF. The chain combines TRBV5-1 with TRBJ1-1, with TRBD1 matching 9 bases. Germline CDR1 SGHRS, CDR2 YFSETQ. Trimming cost V 3 bases and J 7 bases; bases outside gene matches: 4. CDR3 length: 13 amino acids.

The chain employs TRBV6-5 and TRBJ1-4; D unclear. CDR1 is MNHEY and CDR2 is SVGAGI in the germline V gene. This CDR3 has 14 residues. Trimming shortened V by 2 bases and J by 8 bases, and 12 bases separated the two germline ends. The CDR3: CASSYGRLGEKLFF. Here the CDR3 DNA reads TGTGCCAGCAGTTACGGCAGGCTGGGCGAAAAACTGTTTTTT.

Here the CDR3 reads CASGDVSGFSYEQYV. The DNA of the CDR3 is TGTGCCAGCGGAGATGTTAGCGGTTTCTCCTACGAGCAGTACGTC. The genes are TRBV21-1 and TRBJ2-7; TRBD2 is the table's D call and was not checked against the DNA. TRBV21-1 is deemed a pseudogene. The CDR3 runs to 15 residues.